This T cell receptor beta chain was sequenced for a study of Graves' ophthalmopathy and Graves' hyperthyroidism. The authors amplified TCR beta CDR3 regions from RNA transcripts. HTBI primers were employed in first-round RT-PCR, then a second-round multiplex PCR followed. TCRdb reprocessed the multiplex PCR reads with MiXCR, giving one entry per CDR3 protein. This table has 450,000 to 600,000 distinct CDR3 sequences, about two fifths appearing once. Trimming took 4 bases from V and 13 from J, leaving 28 bases between them. Germline CDR1 and CDR2: SGHDN and FVKESK. The CDR3 consists of 16 residues. Material: peripheral blood or thyroid tissue (not recorded which). This chain connects TRBV14 to TRBJ1-2, with D perhaps TRBD1 (5 bases). The origin of this receptor is an adult man with Graves' hyperthyroidism. CDR3 region: CASSRRTSGGDGGFTF. In nucleotides, the CDR3 is TGTGCCAGCAGCCGTAGGACTAGCGGGGGTGACGGCGGGTTCACCTTC. Based on the CDR3 plus reference TRBV14 and TRBJ1-2, the full variable domain is EAGVTQFPSHSVIEKGQTVTLRCDPISGHDNLYWYRRVMGKEIKFLLHFVKESKQDESGMPNNRFLAERTGGTYSTLKVQPAELEDSGVYFCASSRRTSGGDGGFTFGSGTRLTVV.